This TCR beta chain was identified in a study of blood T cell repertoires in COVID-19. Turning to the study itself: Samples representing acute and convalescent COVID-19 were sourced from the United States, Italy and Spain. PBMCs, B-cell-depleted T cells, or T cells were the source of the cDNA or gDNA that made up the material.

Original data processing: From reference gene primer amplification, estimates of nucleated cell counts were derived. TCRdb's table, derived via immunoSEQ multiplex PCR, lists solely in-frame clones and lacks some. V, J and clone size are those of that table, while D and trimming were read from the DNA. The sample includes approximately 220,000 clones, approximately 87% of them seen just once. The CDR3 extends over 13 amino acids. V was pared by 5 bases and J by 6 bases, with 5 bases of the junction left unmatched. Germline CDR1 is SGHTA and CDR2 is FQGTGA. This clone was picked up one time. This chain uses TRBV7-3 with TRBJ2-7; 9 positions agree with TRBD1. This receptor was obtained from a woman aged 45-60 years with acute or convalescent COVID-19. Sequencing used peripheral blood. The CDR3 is CASSAGQGTEQYF. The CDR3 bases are TGTGCCAGCAGCGCGGGACAGGGTACCGAGCAGTACTTC.